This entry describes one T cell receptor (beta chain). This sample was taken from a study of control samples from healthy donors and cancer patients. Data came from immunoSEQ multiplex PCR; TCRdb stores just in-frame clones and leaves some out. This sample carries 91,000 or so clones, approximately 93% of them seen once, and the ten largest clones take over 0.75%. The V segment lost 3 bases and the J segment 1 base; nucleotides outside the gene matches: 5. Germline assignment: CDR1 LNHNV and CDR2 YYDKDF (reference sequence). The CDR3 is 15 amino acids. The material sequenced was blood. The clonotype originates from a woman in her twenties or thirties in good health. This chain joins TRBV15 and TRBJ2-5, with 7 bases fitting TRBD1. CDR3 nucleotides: TGTGCCACCAGCAGGGCGAGGGGGCGCCAAGAGACCCAGTACTTC. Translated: CATSRARGRQETQYF.